The sample holds a few counts of the clone carrying this T cell receptor beta chain. The V end lost 4 bases, the J end lost 5 bases, and 15 bases lay between the germline ends. Germline CDR1 reads SGHVS; CDR2 reads FNYEAQ. The CDR3 is 15 residues long. 5'RACE template switching produced TCR cDNA carrying a universal primer site and UMIs. Using its own MiXCR run on the 5' RACE reads, TCRdb lists one record per CDR3 protein. This table has 450,000 to 600,000 distinct CDR3 sequences, around a sixth appearing once. The entry originates in a study of T cells after yellow fever vaccination. This material consisted of PBMCs, taken more than 4 days after the first yellow fever vaccination. The V gene is TRBV7-6, the J gene TRBJ2-1, with D perhaps matching TRBD2 (6 bases). The clonotype comes from a young man who received the YFV17D yellow fever vaccine. This CDR3 reads CASSSLAPTDNEQFF. As DNA, the CDR3 is TGTGCCAGCAGCTCACTAGCTCCTACTGACAATGAGCAGTTCTTC.